The 3 T cell receptor beta chains below were found in one sample sequenced in a study of T cells after yellow fever vaccination. TCRdb itself ran the 5' RACE reads through MiXCR, one entry per CDR3 protein. The sample has roughly 26,000 distinct CDR3 sequences, 4.5% to 5.5% seen once. The specimen was PBMCs, either bulk or a sorted T-cell subset (CD4+, CD8+, memory, or dextramer-sorted; not recorded which), collected 15 days after the yellow fever booster vaccination. All receptors derive from a man aged 25-45 years who received the YFV17D yellow fever vaccine.

This clonotype was recorded at least ten times. The genes are TRBV12-3 or TRBV12-4 and TRBJ1-4; D gene unclear. The CDR3 extends over 13 amino acids. V shed 4 bases and J shed 10 bases, with 13 bases lying between them. The chain's CDR3 is CASSSDLRGKLFF. The CDR3 nucleotides are TGTGCCAGCAGTTCAGATCTCAGAGGAAAACTGTTTTTT.

Ten or more counts support this clonotype. J is TRBJ2-3 and V is TRBV20-1, with a tentative D call TRBD1 (6 bases). This CDR3 is built from 13 residues. Germline-derived CDR1 and CDR2 are DFQATT and SNEGSKA (reference sequence). Trimming took 5 bases from V and 6 from J, leaving 15 bases between them. For the CDR3, the DNA is TGCAGTGCTTACGCACAAAGGGGGGATACGCAGTATTTT. Its protein product is CSAYAQRGDTQYF.

This clonotype was counted at least ten times. The CDR3 loop is CASSNRGGLGSSGSSYNEQFF. The CDR3 region has the DNA TGTGCCAGCAGTAACCGGGGGGGGTTGGGTTCTTCCGGCAGCTCCTACAATGAGCAGTTCTTC. The chain employs TRBV6-2 or TRBV6-3 and TRBJ2-1; 8 nucleotides align to TRBD2. The CDR3 sequence is 21 residues long. V lost 5 bases and J lost 0; bases outside the gene matches: 21. The germline V gene has CDR1 MNHEY and CDR2 SVGEGT.